This entry is about one T cell receptor (beta chain). Its antigen is unknown. This sample was taken from a study of shared clonotypes between healthy human individuals. Study background: The composition of the donors was two women and a few men aged 18 to 49.

Germline V gene lookup returns CDR1 DFQATT and CDR2 SNEGSKA (reference sequence). This CDR3 comprises 11 residues. V was pared by 5 bases and J by 5 bases, with 10 bases between. Terminally differentiated effector memory CD45RA+ cells were left out of the naive CD8 fraction, which was CD45RO-negative and positively selected for CCR7. Overall study results and limits: Among the subsets, naive ones generally showed larger estimated richness than memory ones.

Produced via immunoSEQ multiplex PCR; TCRdb's table is partial and in-frame only. The top ten clones hold 1% to 1.3% of a sample with about 2 million clones, around 96% of them seen once. The specimen was naive CD8+ T cells sorted from blood. This TCR was sampled from a man between 18 and 29 years old in good health. V gene TRBV20-1 combines with J gene TRBJ2-7; tentative D call: TRBD2 (5 bases). The CDR3 DNA follows: TGCAGTGCTGCCGACGGGGACGAGCAGTACTTC. Translation gives CSAADGDEQYF.